Reported below is one T cell receptor beta chain. Its matching antigen is unknown. Here immunoSEQ multiplex PCR was the method, and the copy in TCRdb shows in-frame clones only, minus some. Of 25,000 to 30,000 clones listed, around nine tenths were seen once; the top ten hold around 2.8%. This CDR3 is 13 amino acids long. CDR1 and CDR2 (germline): SGHTA, FQGTGA. J was trimmed by 3 bases and V by 4 bases; bases with no gene match: 1. The sample comes from a study of T cells in localized non-small cell lung cancer. Broader study findings: Sequencing, confined to only one tumor region, leaves heterogeneity possible. Adjacent uninvolved lung tissue had the highest T cell clonality, exceeding tumor.

This TCR came from a woman aged 18 to 55 with stage I lung adenocarcinoma. The chain links TRBV7-3 to TRBJ2-3; 7 bases are a match to TRBD1. The input for sequencing was peripheral blood, taken before any cancer treatment. DNA of the CDR3: TGTGCCAGCAGCTCGGGACAGACAGATACGCAGTATTTT. Translated, it gives CASSSGQTDTQYF.